This T cell receptor (beta chain) was retrieved from a study of blood T cell repertoires in COVID-19. The wider study: Samples taken during acute and convalescent COVID-19 were collected in the United States, Italy and Spain.

In germline, CDR1 is LGHDT, CDR2 YNNKEL (reference sequence). The CDR3 totals 17 residues. J gave up 5 bases and V 4 bases, and 7 bases lay outside the gene matches. TCRdb's copy holds only in-frame clones and misses some; the assay was immunoSEQ multiplex PCR. The sample has 210,000 or so clones; about 90% are singletons. The sequencing sample was made of peripheral blood. This TCR derives from a woman aged 55-70 years with acute or convalescent COVID-19. J is TRBJ2-2 and V is TRBV3-1 (or the pseudogene TRBV3-2), with 13 bases aligning to TRBD2. CDR3 amino acids: CASSRTSGRKGTGELFF. CDR3 in DNA: TGTGCCAGCAGCCGGACTAGCGGGAGAAAGGGTACCGGGGAGCTGTTTTTT.